One T cell receptor (beta chain) is described in this entry. The data belong to a study of blood T cell repertoires in COVID-19. Study-level information: Whether acute or convalescent, the COVID-19 samples came from the United States, Italy and Spain. T cells, B-cell-depleted T cells, or PBMCs provided the cDNA or gDNA that served as material.

Profiling relied on immunoSEQ multiplex PCR, and the TCRdb table lists in-frame clones only, not all of them. The sample consists of some 110,000 clones, 75% to 90% of them appearing once. This receptor was identified in a human donor in a cohort sampled during active COVID-19. Sequenced material: peripheral blood.

CDR3 in DNA: TGTGCCAGTAGTGTTCAGATGAATGAGCAGTTCTTC. Protein sequence: CASSVQMNEQFF. The V call is TRBV19, the J call TRBJ2-1; D uncertain. CDR1 is LNHDA and CDR2 is SQIVND in the germline V gene (reference sequence). V was clipped by 5 bases and J by 7 bases, with 9 bases between them. This CDR3 spans 12 amino acids.